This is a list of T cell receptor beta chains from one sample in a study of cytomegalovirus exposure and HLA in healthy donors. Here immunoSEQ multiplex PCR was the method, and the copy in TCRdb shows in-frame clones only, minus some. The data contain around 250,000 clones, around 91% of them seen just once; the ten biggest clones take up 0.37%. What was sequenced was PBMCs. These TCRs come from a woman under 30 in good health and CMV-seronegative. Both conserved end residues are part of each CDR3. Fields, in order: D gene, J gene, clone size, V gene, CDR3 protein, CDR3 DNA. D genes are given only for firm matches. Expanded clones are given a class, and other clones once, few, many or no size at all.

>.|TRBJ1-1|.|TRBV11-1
CASSLAGSVNTEAFF
TGTGCCAGCAGCTTAGCGGGCAGTGTGAACACTGAAGCTTTCTTT
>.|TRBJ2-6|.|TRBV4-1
CASSQVTGRANVLTF
TGCGCCAGCAGCCAAGTTACAGGGAGGGCCAACGTCCTGACTTTC
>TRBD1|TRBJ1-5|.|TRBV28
CASSLRTGVFNQPQHF
TGTGCCAGCAGTTTAAGGACAGGGGTCTTCAATCAGCCCCAGCATTTT
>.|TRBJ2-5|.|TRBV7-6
CASSSAETQYF
TGTGCCAGCAGCTCCGCGGAGACCCAGTACTTC
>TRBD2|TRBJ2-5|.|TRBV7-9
CASSGGLGYQETQYF
TGTGCCAGCAGCGGGGGACTAGGGTACCAAGAGACCCAGTACTTC
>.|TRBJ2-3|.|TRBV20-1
CSARIRDTQYF
TGCAGTGCCAGGATCCGTGATACGCAGTATTTT
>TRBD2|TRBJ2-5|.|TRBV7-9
CASRILAGGETQYF
TGTGCCAGCAGAATCCTAGCGGGGGGTGAGACCCAGTACTTC
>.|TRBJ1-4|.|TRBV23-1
CASSQSLSGGNEKLFF
TGCGCCAGCAGTCAATCTCTTTCGGGGGGAAATGAAAAACTGTTTTTT
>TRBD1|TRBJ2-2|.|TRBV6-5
CASHRGTNTGELFF
TGTGCCAGCCACAGGGGGACGAACACCGGGGAGCTGTTTTTT
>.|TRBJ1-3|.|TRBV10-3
CATLTPGNTIYF
TGTGCCACCCTAACGCCAGGAAACACCATATATTTT
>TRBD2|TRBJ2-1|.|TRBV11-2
CASSNSGDNEQFF
TGTGCCAGCAGCAATAGCGGGGATAATGAGCAGTTCTTC
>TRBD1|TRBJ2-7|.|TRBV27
CASSFLPGGESSYEQYF
TGTGCCAGCAGTTTTCTTCCAGGGGGAGAGTCCTCCTACGAGCAGTACTTC
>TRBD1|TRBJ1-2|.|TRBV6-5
CASSYSDRGYGYTF
TGTGCCAGCAGTTACTCGGACAGGGGCTATGGCTACACCTTC
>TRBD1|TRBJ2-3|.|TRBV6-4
CASSFATGSSTDTQYF
TGTGCCAGCAGCTTCGCGACAGGGTCGAGCACAGATACGCAGTATTTT
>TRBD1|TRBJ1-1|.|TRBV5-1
CASRPGTGDTEAFF
TGCGCCAGCAGACCCGGGACAGGGGACACTGAAGCTTTCTTT
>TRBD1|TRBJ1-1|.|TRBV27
CASSPTGAGTEAFF
TGTGCCAGCAGTCCGACAGGGGCTGGCACTGAAGCTTTCTTT
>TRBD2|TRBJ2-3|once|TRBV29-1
CSVVAGGLADTQYF
TGCAGCGTTGTAGCGGGGGGGCTGGCAGATACGCAGTATTTT
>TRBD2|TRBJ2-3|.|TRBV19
CASRSAGANTDTQYF
TGTGCCAGTAGATCAGCGGGGGCCAACACAGATACGCAGTATTTT
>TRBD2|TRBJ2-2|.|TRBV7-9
CASSLGLAGDKDGELFF
TGTGCCAGCAGCTTAGGACTAGCGGGGGATAAAGACGGGGAGCTGTTTTTT
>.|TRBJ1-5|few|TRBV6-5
CASSPVPNQPQHF
TGTGCCAGCAGCCCTGTCCCCAATCAGCCCCAGCATTTT
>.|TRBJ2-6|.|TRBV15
CATSREIDSSGANVLTF
TGTGCCACCAGCAGAGAAATTGACAGCTCTGGGGCCAACGTCCTGACTTTC
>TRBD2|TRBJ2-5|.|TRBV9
CASSVAGGTQETQYF
TGTGCCAGCAGCGTAGCGGGGGGGACCCAAGAGACCCAGTACTTC
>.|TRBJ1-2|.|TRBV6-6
CASSQGRYGYTF
TGTGCCAGCAGTCAAGGGAGGTATGGCTACACCTTC
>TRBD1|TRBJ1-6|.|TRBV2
CASSDDRGLSPLHF
TGTGCCAGCAGTGACGACAGGGGGCTTTCACCCCTCCACTTT
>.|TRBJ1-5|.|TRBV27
CASSLSGGGQPQHF
TGTGCCAGCAGCCTATCTGGGGGAGGTCAGCCCCAGCATTTT
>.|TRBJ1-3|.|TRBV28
CASSLSSGNTIYF
TGTGCCAGCAGCCTTAGCTCTGGAAACACCATATATTTT
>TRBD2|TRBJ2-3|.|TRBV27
CASSSLWHTSGGSTDTQYF
TGTGCCAGCAGTTCCCTTTGGCATACTAGCGGGGGGAGCACAGATACGCAGTATTTT
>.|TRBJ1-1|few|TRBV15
CATSSWGVEAFF
TGTGCCACCAGCAGTTGGGGGGTTGAAGCTTTCTTT
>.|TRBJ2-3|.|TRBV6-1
CASTGVPSTDTQYF
TGTGCCAGCACCGGGGTCCCTAGCACAGATACGCAGTATTTT
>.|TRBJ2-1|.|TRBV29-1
CSVVGAGQSYNEQFF
TGCAGCGTTGTGGGAGCAGGCCAGTCCTACAATGAGCAGTTCTTC
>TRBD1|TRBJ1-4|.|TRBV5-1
CASSPGQTNEKLFF
TGCGCCAGCAGCCCGGGACAGACTAATGAAAAACTGTTTTTT
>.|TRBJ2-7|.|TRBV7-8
CASSLGTGWTSEQYF
TGTGCCAGCAGCTTAGGTACAGGGTGGACTTCCGAGCAGTACTTC
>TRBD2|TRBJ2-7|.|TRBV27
CASSLGAWGLHTYEQYF
TGTGCCAGCAGTTTAGGGGCCTGGGGACTACACACCTACGAGCAGTACTTC
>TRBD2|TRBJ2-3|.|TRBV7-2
CASSLAVIDLAGKRDTQYF
TGTGCCAGCAGCTTAGCGGTTATCGATCTAGCGGGGAAGAGAGATACGCAGTATTTT
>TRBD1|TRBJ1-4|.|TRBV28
CASSWVPGQESLLFF
TGTGCCAGCAGTTGGGTACCGGGACAGGAGTCCCTCCTGTTTTTT
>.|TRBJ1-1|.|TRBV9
CASSHGRGEGNTEAFF
TGTGCCAGCAGCCACGGCAGGGGCGAGGGGAACACTGAAGCTTTCTTT
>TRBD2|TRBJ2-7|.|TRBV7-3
CATRSAGGAYEQYF
TGTGCCACCAGGTCAGCGGGGGGTGCCTACGAGCAGTACTTC
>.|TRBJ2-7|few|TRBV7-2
CASSDRPDYEQYF
TGTGCCAGCAGCGACAGGCCTGACTACGAGCAGTACTTC
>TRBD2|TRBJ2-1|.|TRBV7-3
CASSLWAGGPDEQFF
TGTGCCAGCAGCTTATGGGCGGGGGGGCCCGATGAGCAGTTCTTC
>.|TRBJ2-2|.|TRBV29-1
CSVDVGARTGELFF
TGCAGCGTTGACGTGGGGGCGCGGACCGGGGAGCTGTTTTTT
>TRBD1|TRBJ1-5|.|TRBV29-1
CSVVDRGRNQPQHF
TGCAGCGTTGTAGACAGGGGGAGGAATCAGCCCCAGCATTTT
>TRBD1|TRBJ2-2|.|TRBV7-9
CASSTRDRVTGELFF
TGTGCCAGCAGCACCCGGGACAGGGTCACCGGGGAGCTGTTTTTT
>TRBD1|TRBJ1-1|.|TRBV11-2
CASSLATGAGAFF
TGTGCCAGCAGCTTAGCTACAGGGGCGGGAGCTTTCTTT
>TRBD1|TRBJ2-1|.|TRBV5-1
CASSLGQGARNEQFF
TGCGCCAGCAGCTTGGGACAGGGGGCGCGGAATGAGCAGTTCTTC
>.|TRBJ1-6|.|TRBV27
CASSLVRGRVSGSYNSPLHF
TGTGCCAGCAGTTTAGTGCGTGGCAGGGTCAGTGGCTCCTATAATTCACCCCTCCACTTT
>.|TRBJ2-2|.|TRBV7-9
CASSLRETGELFF
TGTGCCAGCAGCTTACGGGAGACCGGGGAGCTGTTTTTT
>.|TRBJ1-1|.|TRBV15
CATSGNRVVNTEAFF
TGTGCCACCAGCGGTAACAGGGTGGTGAACACTGAAGCTTTCTTT
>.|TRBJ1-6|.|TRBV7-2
CASSLAGGYYNSPLHF
TGTGCCAGCAGCTTAGCGGGGGGGTACTATAATTCACCCCTCCACTTT
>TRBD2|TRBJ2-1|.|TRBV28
CASSRGTRLAGGRWFF
TGTGCCAGCAGCCGTGGGACTCGACTAGCGGGGGGTCGGTGGTTCTTC
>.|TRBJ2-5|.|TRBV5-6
CASSLEADGTQYF
TGTGCCAGCAGCTTGGAAGCGGATGGGACCCAGTACTTC
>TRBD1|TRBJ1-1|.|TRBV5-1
CASSPGQGWTEAFF
TGCGCCAGCAGCCCTGGACAGGGATGGACTGAAGCTTTCTTT
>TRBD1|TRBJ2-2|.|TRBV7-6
CASSSGTGMNTGELFF
TGTGCCAGCAGCTCCGGGACAGGGATGAACACCGGGGAGCTGTTTTTT
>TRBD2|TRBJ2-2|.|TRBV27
CASSISGGAAGELFF
TGTGCCAGCAGTATCAGCGGGGGGGCCGCCGGGGAGCTGTTTTTT
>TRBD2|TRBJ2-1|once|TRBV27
CASSLSRASGYNEQFF
TGTGCCAGCAGTTTATCCAGGGCTAGCGGGTACAATGAGCAGTTCTTC
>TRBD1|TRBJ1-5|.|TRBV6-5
CASSWDRYQPQHF
TGTGCCAGCAGTTGGGACAGATATCAGCCCCAGCATTTT